This TCR beta chain was profiled in a study of vaccination and CD4 T cells after COVID-19. Regarding treatment: approximately 11-day PBMC culture with coronavirus spike peptide pools or control peptides (ViraFEST assay). This clonotype was counted a few times. What it recognizes is unknown. With the Oncomine TCR Beta short-read assay, DNA from cultured CD4+ T cells was sequenced. TCRdb itself ran the PCR reads through MiXCR, one entry per CDR3 protein. The top ten hold 8.1% of the sample, which has around 12,000 distinct CDR3 sequences, roughly 74% seen once. This TCR was sampled from a human donor who received a COVID-19 vaccine. Sequenced here: CD4+ T cells from blood, cultured in vitro, sampled after SARS-CoV-2 vaccination.

The CDR3 region is CASSLSYRGRSNEKLFF. The CDR3 DNA sequence: TGTGCCAGCAGCTTATCCTATCGGGGACGTAGTAATGAAAAACTGTTTTTT. This chain joins TRBV7-9 and TRBJ1-4; possibly TRBD1 for D (5 bases). CDR1 is SEHNR and CDR2 is FQNEAQ in the germline V gene (reference sequence). This CDR3 has 17 residues. V was shortened by 2 bases and J by 4 bases, with 17 bases between the two germline ends.